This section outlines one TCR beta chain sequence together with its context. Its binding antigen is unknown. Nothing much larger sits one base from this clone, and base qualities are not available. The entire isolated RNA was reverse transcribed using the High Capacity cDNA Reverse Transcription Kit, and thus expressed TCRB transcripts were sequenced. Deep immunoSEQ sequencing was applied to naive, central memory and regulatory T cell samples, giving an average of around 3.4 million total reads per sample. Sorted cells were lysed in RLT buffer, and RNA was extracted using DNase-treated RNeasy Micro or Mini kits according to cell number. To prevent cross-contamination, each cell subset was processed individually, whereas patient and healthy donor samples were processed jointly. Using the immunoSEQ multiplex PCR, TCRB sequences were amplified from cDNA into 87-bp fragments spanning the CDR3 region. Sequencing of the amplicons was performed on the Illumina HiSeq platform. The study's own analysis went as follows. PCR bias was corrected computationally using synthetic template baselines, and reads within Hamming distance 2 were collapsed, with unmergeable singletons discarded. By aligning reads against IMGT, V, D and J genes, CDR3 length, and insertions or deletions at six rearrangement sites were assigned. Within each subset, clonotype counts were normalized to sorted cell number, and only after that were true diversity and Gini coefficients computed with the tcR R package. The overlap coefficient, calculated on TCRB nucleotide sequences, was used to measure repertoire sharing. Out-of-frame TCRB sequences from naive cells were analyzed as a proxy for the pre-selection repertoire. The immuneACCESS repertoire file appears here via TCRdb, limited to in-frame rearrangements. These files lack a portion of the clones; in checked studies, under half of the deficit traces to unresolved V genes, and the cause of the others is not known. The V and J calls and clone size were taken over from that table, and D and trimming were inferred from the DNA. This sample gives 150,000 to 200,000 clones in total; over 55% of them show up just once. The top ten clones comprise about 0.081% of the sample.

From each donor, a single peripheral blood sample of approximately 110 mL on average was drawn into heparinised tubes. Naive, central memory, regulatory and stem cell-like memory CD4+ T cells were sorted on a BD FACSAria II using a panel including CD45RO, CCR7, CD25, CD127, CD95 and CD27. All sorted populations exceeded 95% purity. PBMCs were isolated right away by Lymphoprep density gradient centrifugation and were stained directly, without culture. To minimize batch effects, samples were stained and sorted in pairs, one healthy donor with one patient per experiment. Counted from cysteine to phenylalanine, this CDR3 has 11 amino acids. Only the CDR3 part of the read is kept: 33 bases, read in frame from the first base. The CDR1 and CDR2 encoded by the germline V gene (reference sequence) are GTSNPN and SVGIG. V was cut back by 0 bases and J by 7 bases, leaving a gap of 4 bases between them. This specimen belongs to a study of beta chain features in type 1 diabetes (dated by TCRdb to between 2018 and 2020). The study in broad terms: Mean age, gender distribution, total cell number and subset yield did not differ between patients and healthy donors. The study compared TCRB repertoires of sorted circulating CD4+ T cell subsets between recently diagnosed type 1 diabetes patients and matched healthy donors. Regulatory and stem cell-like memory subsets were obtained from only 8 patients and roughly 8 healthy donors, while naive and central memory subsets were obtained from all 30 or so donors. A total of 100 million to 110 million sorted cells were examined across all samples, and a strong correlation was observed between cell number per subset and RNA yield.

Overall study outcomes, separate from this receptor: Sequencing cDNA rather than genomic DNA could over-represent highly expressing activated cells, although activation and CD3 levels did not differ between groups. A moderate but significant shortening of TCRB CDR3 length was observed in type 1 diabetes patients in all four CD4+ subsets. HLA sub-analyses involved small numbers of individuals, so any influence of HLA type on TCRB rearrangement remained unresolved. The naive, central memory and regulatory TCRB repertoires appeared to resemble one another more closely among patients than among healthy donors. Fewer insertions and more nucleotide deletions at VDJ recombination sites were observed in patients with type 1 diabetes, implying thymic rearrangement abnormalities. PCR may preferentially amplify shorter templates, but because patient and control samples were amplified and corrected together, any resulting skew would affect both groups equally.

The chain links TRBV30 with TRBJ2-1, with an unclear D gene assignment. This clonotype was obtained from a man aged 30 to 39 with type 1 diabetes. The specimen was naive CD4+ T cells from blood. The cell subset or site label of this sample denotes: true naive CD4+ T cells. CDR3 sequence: CAWSVQNEQFF. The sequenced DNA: TGTGCCTGGAGTGTACAGAATGAGCAGTTCTTC.